This T cell receptor beta chain is drawn from a study of T cells after yellow fever vaccination (dated by TCRdb to the late 2010s). Regarding the complete study: Libraries from fractions with low cell numbers were prepared with the SMART-Seq v4 Ultra Low Input RNA kit. To follow T-cell clones before and after primary and booster YFV17D yellow fever vaccination, bulk TCR alpha and beta repertoires were sequenced over time. Blood was drawn at multiple timepoints before and after primary and secondary immunization, with bulk PBMC replicates and cell subsets isolated. Two healthy male donors, one aged 18 to 30 and one aged 30 to 40 years, were included in the cohort.

TCR cDNA was synthesized by 5'RACE template switching, which introduced a universal primer site and unique molecular identifiers. Priming of cDNA synthesis was performed from both the TCR alpha and TCR beta constant segments. Library amplification involved two PCR steps, and the second step added sample barcodes and sequencing adapters. Sequencing of libraries was performed on Illumina HiSeq 2500 (2x100 bp) or NovaSeq (2x150 bp). For the original study's pipeline: MIGEC handled demultiplexing of reads and collapsing into UMI consensus sequences, while MiXCR performed V(D)J alignment. Vaccine-responding clonotypes were identified with edgeR using replicate PBMC samples, with FDR below 0.01 and a log2 fold change above 5 up to day 15 being required. CD4 or CD8 identity was assigned to each bulk clonotype according to whether the clonotype was present at higher abundance in the sequenced CD4 repertoire or the sequenced CD8 repertoire. Clonotypes enriched at least 10-fold in dextramer-positive over dextramer-negative fractions were defined as NS4B-specific, and CD4-biased clonotypes were excluded. Starting from the raw public reads, TCRdb applied fastp trimming at Q25, assembled clones with MiXCR and retained in-frame beta chains. CDR3 protein duplicates are merged, each entry listing the most common genes and DNA. The V and J calls follow TCRdb's processing rather than the paper's. This sample lists 45,000 to 65,000 distinct CDR3 sequences; around 6.7% were detected once. Together, the top ten hold 20% to 25% of the sample.

In the paper's terms, the treatment or condition label means: live attenuated yellow fever vaccine strain. PBMCs were isolated from peripheral blood using a standard Ficoll-Paque protocol. Epitope-specific CD8 T cells were sorted using a dextramer loaded with the yellow fever NS4B epitope peptide, with anti-CD3 and anti-CD8 staining. TriZol was used to extract RNA from bulk PBMCs, from CD4 and CD8 fractions, and from dextramer-positive and dextramer-negative fractions. Concerning this clonotype: A single base separates this from a much larger clone, so it may be a read error.

There are 14 amino acids in the CDR3, from cysteine to phenylalanine inclusive. Of the read, only the CDR3 DNA is kept; its 42 bases are in frame from base 1. From the germline V gene, CDR1 is MNHEY and CDR2 is SVGAGI. Paper-wide results and their limitations: Most clones expanded after primary vaccination (approximately 96% of CD4 and 88% of CD8) were re-detected after the booster, suggesting that broad memory maintenance occurred. Computational filtering was needed because FACS-sorted repertoires could contain abundant contaminating clonotypes from the bulk population. Because the study included only a couple of donors, the extent to which the findings can be generalized is limited. A small share of clonotypes was detected in both CD4 and CD8 compartments, with the overlap likely arising from convergent recombination. Compared with the primary T-cell response, the secondary T-cell response was faster but weaker, reaching its peak on day 5 rather than on day 15.

This TCR was sampled from a man in his late teens or twenties who received the YFV17D yellow fever vaccine. The V and J genes are TRBV6-5 and TRBJ2-3; TRBD2 could be the D gene, as 5 bases match. Sample: CD8+ T cells not binding an NS4B(214-222) dextramer, sorted from PBMCs, taken more than 40 days after the first yellow fever vaccination. Interpreted using the paper, the cell subset or site label stands for: NS4B epitope dextramer-negative CD8 T cells. Here the CDR3 is given as CASSYVAGTDPQYF. The nucleotide sequence is given as TGTGCCAGCAGTTACGTCGCGGGCACAGATCCGCAGTATTTT.